A selection of T cell receptor beta chains follows, all from one sample in a study of vaccination and CD4 T cells after COVID-19. TCRdb reprocessed the PCR reads via MiXCR and lists one record per CDR3 protein. The sample lists thousands of distinct CDR3 sequences; about 41% were seen once. Their antigen targets remain unknown. Sequenced input: CD4+ T cells from blood, cultured in vitro. These TCRs come from a human donor in good health. Each CDR3 is given with its conserved first and last residue. Fields, in order: J gene, V gene, CDR3 protein.

TRBJ1-6,TRBV6-1,CASSQGADSPLHF
TRBJ1-1,TRBV7-9,CASSPSSEGAFF
TRBJ2-1,TRBV6-5,CASSFPGRKNEQFF
TRBJ1-6,TRBV2,CARRTGTANSPLHF
TRBJ1-4,TRBV20-1,CSAPQGANEKLFF
TRBJ2-2,TRBV12-3/TRBV12-4,CASSYDTGELFF
TRBJ1-5,TRBV12-3/TRBV12-4,CASSLTAGSNQPQHF
TRBJ1-1,TRBV15,CATSRPQGMNTEAFF
TRBJ1-1,TRBV7-9,CASGQGANTEAFF
TRBJ1-1,TRBV20-1,CSASQEATEAFF
TRBJ1-1,TRBV6-5,CASSYPGGTEAFF
TRBJ2-5,TRBV5-4,CASSLDSGFVQETQYF
TRBJ1-4,TRBV12-3/TRBV12-4,CASSWTYGVELFF
TRBJ2-3,TRBV6-4,CASSGQDDTDTQYF
TRBJ2-1,TRBV7-9,CASSLKGPGSGPYNEQFF
TRBJ2-2,TRBV15,CATSFIPGQGNTGELFF
TRBJ1-6,TRBV12-3/TRBV12-4,CASSSTGGNSPLHF
TRBJ1-1,TRBV6-1,CASRQGVYGPRMNTEAFF
TRBJ2-1,TRBV6-1,CASKEGPDNEQFF
TRBJ2-1,TRBV6-1,CASSEISGGATDEQFF
TRBJ2-7,TRBV12-3/TRBV12-4,CASSPGQGPYEQYF
TRBJ2-7,TRBV19,CASSIGQGADEQYF
TRBJ2-5,TRBV9,CASSVGTLGETQYF
TRBJ1-2,TRBV11-1,CASSPKSLSSDGYTF
TRBJ1-3,TRBV6-1,CASRVHRGDTIYF
TRBJ2-1,TRBV20-1,CSAREPLALEQFF
TRBJ1-2,TRBV12-3/TRBV12-4,CASSLTGIIGYTF
TRBJ1-2,TRBV5-1,CASSIAGARGYTF
TRBJ2-5,TRBV11-3,CASSFSYQETQYF
TRBJ2-3,TRBV5-1,CASSFGRSTDTQYF
TRBJ1-1,TRBV7-8,CASSSIGQGTEASF
TRBJ1-1,TRBV27,CASSLLRDTETEAFF